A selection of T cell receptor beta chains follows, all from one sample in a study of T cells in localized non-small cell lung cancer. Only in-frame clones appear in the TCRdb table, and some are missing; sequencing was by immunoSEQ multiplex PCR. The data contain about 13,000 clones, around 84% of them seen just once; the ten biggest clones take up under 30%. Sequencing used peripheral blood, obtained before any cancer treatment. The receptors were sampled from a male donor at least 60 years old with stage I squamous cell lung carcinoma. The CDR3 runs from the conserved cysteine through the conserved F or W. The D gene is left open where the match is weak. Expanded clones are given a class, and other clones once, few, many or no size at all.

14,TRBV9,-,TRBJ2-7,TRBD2,TGTGCCAGCAGCGCAGCGGGAGGGTCCTACGAGCAGTACTTC,CASSAAGGSYEQYF
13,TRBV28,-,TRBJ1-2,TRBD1,TGTGCCAGCAGTCCAGGGGGCGGCTATGGCTACACCTTC,CASSPGGGYGYTF
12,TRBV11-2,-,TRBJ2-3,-,TGTGCCAGCAGCTGGAGCACAGATACGCAGTATTTT,CASSWSTDTQYF
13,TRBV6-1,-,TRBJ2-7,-,TGTGCCAGCAGGGGGGGATCCACCTACGAGCAGTACTTC,CASRGGSTYEQYF
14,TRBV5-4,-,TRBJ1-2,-,TGTGCCAGCAGCTCGGTGGGGGAGACCTATGGCTACACCTTC,CASSSVGETYGYTF
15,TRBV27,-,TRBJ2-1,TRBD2,TGTGCCAGCAGTTCTAGCGGGAGGTACTACAATGAGCAGTTCTTC,CASSSSGRYYNEQFF
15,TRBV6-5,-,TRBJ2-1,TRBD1,TGTGCCAGCAGACTTACAGGGGGCGGTTACAATGAGCAGTTCTTC,CASRLTGGGYNEQFF
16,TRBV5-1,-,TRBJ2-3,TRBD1,TGCGCCAGCAGCTGGACGGGGACAGGGCTCACAGATACGCAGTATTTT,CASSWTGTGLTDTQYF
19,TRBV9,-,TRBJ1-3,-,TGTGCCAGCAGCGACCGAACAGGGCTGTCCCTTAGCTCTGGAAACACCATATATTTT,CASSDRTGLSLSSGNTIYF
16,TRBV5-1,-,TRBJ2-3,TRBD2,TGCGCCAGCAGCTTGACTAGCGGGAGGGCCCCAGATACGCAGTATTTT,CASSLTSGRAPDTQYF
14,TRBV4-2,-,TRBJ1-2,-,TGTGCCAGCAGCCAAAACCCACAGGGAGGTGGCTACACCTTC,CASSQNPQGGGYTF
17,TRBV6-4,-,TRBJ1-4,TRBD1,TGTGCCAGCAGTTCCGACAGGGAGGGACGAACTAATGAAAAACTGTTTTTT,CASSSDREGRTNEKLFF
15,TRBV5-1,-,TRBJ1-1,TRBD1,TGCGCCAGCAGCTTGGGGACAGGGGGCTCTCCTGAAGCTTTCTTT,CASSLGTGGSPEAFF
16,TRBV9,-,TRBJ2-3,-,TGTGCCAGCAGCGTAGCTCCCGGGTCGGGCACAGATACGCAGTATTTT,CASSVAPGSGTDTQYF
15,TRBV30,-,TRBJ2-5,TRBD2,TGTGCCTGGAGTGTAGGACTAGCGGCCCAAGAGACCCAGTACTTC,CAWSVGLAAQETQYF
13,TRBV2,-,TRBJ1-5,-,TGTGCCAGCAGCTCTAACCGGGACACCAACCAGCATTTT,CASSSNRDTNQHF
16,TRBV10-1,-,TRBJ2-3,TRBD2,TGCGCCAGCAGTGAAACAAGAGCGGGACGCACAGATACGCAGTATTTT,CASSETRAGRTDTQYF
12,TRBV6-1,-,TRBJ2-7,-,TGTGCCAGCACCGAGGCAGGGCGTGAGCAGTACTTC,CASTEAGREQYF
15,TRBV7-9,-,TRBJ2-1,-,TGTGCCAGCAGCGAGAACCGGGACCCCTACAATGAGCAGTTCTTC,CASSENRDPYNEQFF
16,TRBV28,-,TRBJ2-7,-,TGTGCCAGCAGACCCCCGGGTTGGGAGTTCTCCTACGAGCAGTACTTC,CASRPPGWEFSYEQYF
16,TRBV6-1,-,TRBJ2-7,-,TGTGCCAGCAGTGAAAAAGGGGGACTCCGGAGCTACGAGCAGTACTTC,CASSEKGGLRSYEQYF
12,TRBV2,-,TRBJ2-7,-,TGTGCCAGCAGTGAACAGGGATACGAGCAGTACTTC,CASSEQGYEQYF
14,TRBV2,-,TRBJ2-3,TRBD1,TGTGCCAGTCGAAGGACAGGGAACACAGATACGCAGTATTTT,CASRRTGNTDTQYF
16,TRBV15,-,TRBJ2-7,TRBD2,TGTGCCACCAGCAGAGATCGGTCGAGCGGGAGCTACGAGCAGTACTTC,CATSRDRSSGSYEQYF
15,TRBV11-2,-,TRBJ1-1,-,TGTGCCAGCAGCGGGTACCGGGGTTGGGCGAGGGGAGCTTTCTTT,CASSGYRGWARGAFF
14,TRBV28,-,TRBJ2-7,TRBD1,TGTGCCAGCCAACCGACAGGGAATCACTACGAGCAGTACTTC,CASQPTGNHYEQYF
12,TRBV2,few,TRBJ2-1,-,TGTGCCAGCAGTCTCCAGCGGAATGAGCAGTTCTTC,CASSLQRNEQFF
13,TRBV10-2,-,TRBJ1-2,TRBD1,TGCGCCAGCAGTGAGGAGGGGGCGACTGGCTACACCTTC,CASSEEGATGYTF
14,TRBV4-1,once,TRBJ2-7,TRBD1,TGCGCCAGCAGCCACCCGGGACAGGGATACGAGCAGTACTTC,CASSHPGQGYEQYF
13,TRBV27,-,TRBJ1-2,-,TGTGCCAGCAGTTTTGGCCAGGGAGGTGGCTACACCTTC,CASSFGQGGGYTF
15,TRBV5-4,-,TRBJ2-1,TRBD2,TGTGCCAGCAGCTATGGACTAGCGGGAGTACGTGAGCAGTTCTTC,CASSYGLAGVREQFF
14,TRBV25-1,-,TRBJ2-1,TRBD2,TGTGCCAGCAGTGTTAGCGGGAGGGCGGTAGAGCAGTTCTTC,CASSVSGRAVEQFF
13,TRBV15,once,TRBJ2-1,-,TGTGCCACCAGCAGAGAGGCGGGTATGGAGCAGTTCTTC,CATSREAGMEQFF
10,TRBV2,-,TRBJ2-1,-,TGTGCCAGCAAAGAGGATGAGCAGTTCTTC,CASKEDEQFF
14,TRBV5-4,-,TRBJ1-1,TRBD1,TGTGCCAGCAGTTCCGGGACAGGGAGGACTGAAGCTTTCTTT,CASSSGTGRTEAFF
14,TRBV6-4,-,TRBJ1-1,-,TGTGCCAGCAGTCCGGGGATGGGGGACACTGAAGCTTTCTTT,CASSPGMGDTEAFF
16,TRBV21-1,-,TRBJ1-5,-,TGTGCCAGCACAAGAGCAGGGACGGATAATAATCAGCCCCAGCATTTT,CASTRAGTDNNQPQHF
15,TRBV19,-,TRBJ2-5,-,TGTGCCAGTAGTATAGGAAGGGGCTTCCAAGAGACCCAGTACTTC,CASSIGRGFQETQYF
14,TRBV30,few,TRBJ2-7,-,TGTGCCTGGAGTGTACGGCAGTCAACCTACGAGCAGTACTTC,CAWSVRQSTYEQYF
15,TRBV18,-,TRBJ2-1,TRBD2,TGTGCCAGCTCACCACCTAGCGGGGGGGAGCGGGAGCAGTTCTTC,CASSPPSGGEREQFF
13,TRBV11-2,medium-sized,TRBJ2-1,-,TGTGCCAGCAGCCCGGGGGCCAGCAGCGGGCAGTTCTTC,CASSPGASSGQFF
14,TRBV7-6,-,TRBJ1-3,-,TGTGCCAGCAGCATGCGACCGTCTGGAAACACCATATATTTT,CASSMRPSGNTIYF
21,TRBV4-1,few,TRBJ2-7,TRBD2,TGCGCCAGCAGCCAAGATGACTCATTAGGACTAGCGGGAGAAGTGGATGACGAGCAGTACTTC,CASSQDDSLGLAGEVDDEQYF
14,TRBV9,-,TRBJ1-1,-,TGTGCCAGCAGCATCCAACAGGGGAACACTGAAGCTTTCTTT,CASSIQQGNTEAFF
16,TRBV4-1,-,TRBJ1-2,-,TGCGCCAGCAGCCACGTCCCGGGACAAGTGAACTATGGCTACACCTTC,CASSHVPGQVNYGYTF
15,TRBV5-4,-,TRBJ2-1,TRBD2,TGTGCCAGCAGCGCGAGGACTAGGGACCACAATGAGCAGTTCTTC,CASSARTRDHNEQFF
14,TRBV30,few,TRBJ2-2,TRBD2,TGTGCCTGGGTCGGGGGGTTGGAAAACGGGGAGCTGTTTTTT,CAWVGGLENGELFF
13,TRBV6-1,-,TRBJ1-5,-,TGTGCCAGCACTAGATCTCTGGATCAGCCCCAGCATTTT,CASTRSLDQPQHF
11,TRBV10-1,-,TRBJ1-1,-,TGCGCCAGCACCCTAAACACTGAAGCTTTCTTT,CASTLNTEAFF
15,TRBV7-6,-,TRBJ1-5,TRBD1,TGTGCCAGCAGCCCAGGGACAGGGGGCAATCAGCCCCAGCATTTT,CASSPGTGGNQPQHF
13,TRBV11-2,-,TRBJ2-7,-,TGTGCCAGCAGGGCGGGTTCCGGGTACGAGCAGTACTTC,CASRAGSGYEQYF
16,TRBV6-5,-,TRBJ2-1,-,TGTGCCAGCAGTTACGCCCCGACAGGCCCCTACAATGAGCAGTTCTTC,CASSYAPTGPYNEQFF
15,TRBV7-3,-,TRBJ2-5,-,TGTGCCAGCAGCTTACAGGCGGGACTGCAAGAGACCCAGTACTTC,CASSLQAGLQETQYF
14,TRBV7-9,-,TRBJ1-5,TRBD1,TGTGCCAGCAGCCAGGGGGGGGGTAATCAGCCCCAGCATTTT,CASSQGGGNQPQHF
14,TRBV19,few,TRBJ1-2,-,TGTGCCAGTAGTGCCTCGCGGGACCTAGTCGGCTACACCTTC,CASSASRDLVGYTF